Here is one T cell receptor beta chain with its context. This record comes from a study of cytomegalovirus exposure and HLA in healthy donors. The wider study: Some 91 million unique TCRs from HLA-typed donors were held in an early release of data.

Germline CDR1 is SGHTA and CDR2 is FQGTGA. The V end was cut by 0 bases, the J end by 4 bases, with 12 bases between. This CDR3 has 15 residues. In the PCR, 60 Vbeta and 13 Jbeta primers were used. The method was immunoSEQ multiplex PCR; TCRdb's version includes in-frame clones alone and lacks a portion of them. The data contain some 90,000 clones, around 70% of them singletons. The rearrangement uses TRBV7-3 and TRBJ1-1; D unclear. Sample: PBMCs. This TCR was sampled from a man aged 45-60 years in good health and CMV-seronegative. Here the CDR3 reads CASSLTVDTRTEAFF. Written as DNA, the CDR3 is TGTGCCAGCAGCTTAACGGTAGACACCCGCACTGAAGCTTTCTTT.